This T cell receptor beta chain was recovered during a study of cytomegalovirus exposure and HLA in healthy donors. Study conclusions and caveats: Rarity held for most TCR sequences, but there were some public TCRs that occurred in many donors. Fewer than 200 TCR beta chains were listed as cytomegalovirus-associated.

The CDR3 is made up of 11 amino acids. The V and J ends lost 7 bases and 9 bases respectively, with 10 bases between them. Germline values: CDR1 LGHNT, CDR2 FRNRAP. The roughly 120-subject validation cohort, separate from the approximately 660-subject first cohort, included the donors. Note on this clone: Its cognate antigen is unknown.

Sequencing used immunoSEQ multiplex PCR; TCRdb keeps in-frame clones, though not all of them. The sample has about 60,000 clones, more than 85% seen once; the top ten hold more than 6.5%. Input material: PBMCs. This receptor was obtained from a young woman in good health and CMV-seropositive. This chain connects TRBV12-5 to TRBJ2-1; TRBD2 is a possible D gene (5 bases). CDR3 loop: CASASRGEQFF. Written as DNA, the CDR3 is TGTGCTAGTGCCTCTCGGGGTGAGCAGTTCTTC. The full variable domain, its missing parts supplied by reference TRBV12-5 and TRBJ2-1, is DARVTQTPRHKVTEMGQEVTMRCQPILGHNTVFWYRQTMMQGLELLAYFRNRAPLDDSGMPKDRFSAEMPDATLATLKIQPSEPRDSAVYFCASASRGEQFFGPGTRLTVL.